The next 14 T cell receptor beta chains were all read from a single sample in a study of tumor-infiltrating lymphocytes in primary liver carcinoma. From roughly 0.45 ug total RNA, TCR beta cDNA was generated with a primer in the constant region. Sequencing libraries for TCR beta derived from three nested multiplex PCR rounds that used slightly modified ARM-PCR. Both of the initial two PCR rounds ran for around 9 cycles and employed TRBV1-TRBV30 forward primers alongside a C-beta reverse primer. TCRdb re-called the multiplex PCR reads with MiXCR, one entry per CDR3 protein. The table records 48,000 or so distinct CDR3 sequences, about 80% of them present only once. The study co-extracted DNA and RNA from around 20-30 mg of unsorted bulk tissue. Sequences were obtained from liver tumor tissue from sampling region 3. Regarding subset: tumor region T3, left-lateral pole. These receptors were collected from a man aged 40-50 years with primary liver carcinoma and hepatitis B virus infection.

Comments on this clonotype: Germline is not matched at one junction end, which may reflect a read error. This rearrangement joins TRBV7-9 to TRBJ2-7, with D unresolved. The CDR3 spans 14 residues. CDR1 and CDR2 (germline): SEHNR, FQNEAQ (reference sequence). CDR3: CTSNLSSGPYEQYF. In DNA form, the CDR3 reads TGTACCAGCAACTTATCCTCAGGTCCCTACGAGCAGTACTTC.

Concerning this clonotype itself: The CDR3 does not end in the conserved phenylalanine or tryptophan, so this is likely a read error. The chain is built from TRBV10-2 and TRBJ2-7, with D tentatively TRBD2 (5 bases). Germline V gene lookup returns CDR1 WSHSY and CDR2 SAAADI. This CDR3 is 13 amino acids long. CDR3 residues: CASSAAPAGGQYL. CDR3 sequence (DNA): TGCGCCAGTAGTGCGGCCCCCGCGGGCGGGCAGTACCTC.

The chain links TRBV11-2 to TRBJ2-1; possibly TRBD1 or TRBD2 for D (5 bases each). The CDR3 covers 16 residues. V dropped 6 bases and J dropped 9 bases, with 24 bases sitting between them. The germline gives CDR1 SGHAT, CDR2 FQNNGV. The CDR3 spells CASSLPGAGLRGEQFF. The DNA of the CDR3 is TGTGCCAGCAGTTTGCCCGGAGCAGGGCTCCGGGGTGAGCAGTTCTTC.

In the case of this clonotype: The junction differs from germline at one of its ends, possibly a read error. The chain carries TRBV5-5 and TRBJ2-5; the D gene is possibly TRBD2 (5 bases). This CDR3 spans 17 amino acids. Germline values: CDR1 SGHKS, CDR2 YYEKEE (reference sequence). The CDR3: CANSFGLSRGYQETQYF. The DNA of the CDR3 is TGTGCCAACAGCTTTGGGTTATCAAGAGGGTACCAAGAGACCCAGTACTTC.

This clonotype was seen ten or more times. The rearrangement links TRBV5-1 to TRBJ2-3; perhaps TRBD1 as D (6 bases). Germline assignment: CDR1 SGHRS and CDR2 YFSETQ. The CDR3 runs 12 residues. V lost 5 bases to trimming and J lost 5 bases, with 9 bases between them. CDR3: CASRGQLDTQYF. The CDR3 nucleotides read TGCGCCAGCAGAGGACAGTTAGATACGCAGTATTTT. Drawing the rest from reference TRBV5-1 and TRBJ2-3, the complete variable domain is KAGVTQTPRYLIKTRGQQVTLSCSPISGHRSVSWYQQTPGQGLQFLFEYFSETQRNKGNFPGRFSGRQFSNSRSEMNVSTLELGDSALYLCASRGQLDTQYFGPGTRLTVL.

The rearrangement uses TRBV29-1 and TRBJ2-1; 7 nucleotides line up with TRBD1. Trimming took 4 bases from V and 9 from J; bases not matched to a gene: 6. Germline values: CDR1 SQVTM, CDR2 ANQGSEA. The CDR3 totals 12 residues. CDR3 bases: TGCAGCGTTGGGAGAGGGGGCAGTGAGCAGTTCTTC. This translates into CSVGRGGSEQFF.

As regards this clonotype: At one boundary the junction diverges from the germline segment, which might be a read error. V usage is TRBV5-6 and J usage is TRBJ2-1, with D hard to call. CDR3 length: 15 amino acids. Germline V gene lookup returns CDR1 SGHDT and CDR2 YYEEEE. CDR3 sequence: CASSLGDMAYNGQFF. In nucleotides, the CDR3 is TGTGCCAGCAGCTTGGGTGACATGGCTTACAATGGGCAGTTCTTC.

The chain is built from TRBV5-5 and TRBJ2-7; 11 nucleotides line up with TRBD1. This CDR3 spans 15 amino acids. V lost 6 bases and J lost 4; bases outside the gene matches: 9. The V gene's germline CDR1 is SGHKS and CDR2 YYEKEE (reference sequence). The DNA of the CDR3 is TGTGCCAGCAACTGGACCGGGACAGGGGGTTACGAGCAGTACTTC. Translation gives CASNWTGTGGYEQYF.

Points on this clonotype: A read error is possible here, since a much larger clone lies one base away. V gene TRBV19 combines with J gene TRBJ2-3; 8 bases map to TRBD1. Germline CDR1 reads LNHDA; CDR2 reads SQIVND (reference sequence). V lost 9 bases, J lost 2 bases, and 7 bases stayed unmatched. The CDR3 extends over 14 amino acids. CDR3 loop: CASQDRVTTDTQYF. The CDR3 nucleotides are TGTGCCAGCCAGGACAGGGTCACCACAGATACGCAGTATTTT. Using reference TRBV19 and TRBJ2-3 for the parts outside the CDR3, the full variable domain is DGGITQSPKYLFRKEGQNVTLSCEQNLNHDAMYWYRQDPGQGLRLIYYSQIVNDFQKGDIAEGYSVSREKKESFPLTVTSAQKNPTAFYLCASQDRVTTDTQYFGPGTRLTVL.

Turning to this clonotype: An end of the junction does not agree with germline; a read error may underlie this. The V call is TRBV11-2, the J call TRBJ2-1; D is uncertain. This CDR3 region has 13 residues. From germline, CDR1 is SGHAT and CDR2 FQNNGV. CDR3 residues: CASSLIGAYEQFF. Written as DNA, the CDR3 is TGTGCCAGTAGCTTAATTGGTGCCTATGAGCAGTTCTTC.

In regard to this clonotype: The junction and the germline gene differ at one end; a read error may be behind it. The gene calls are TRBV7-9 and TRBJ2-1, with TRBD2 matching 10 bases. The CDR3 covers 12 residues. The germline V gene has CDR1 SEHNR and CDR2 FQNEAQ (reference sequence). The CDR3 sequence: CTSSLAGGAGAF. For the CDR3, the DNA is TGTACCAGCAGCTTAGCGGGAGGAGCGGGAGCCTTC. Full variable domain (remainder filled in from reference TRBV7-9 and TRBJ2-1): DTGVSQNPRHKITKRGQNVTFRCDPISEHNRLYWYRQTLGQGPEFLTYFQNEAQLEKSRLLSDRFSAERPKGSFSTLEIQRTEQGDSAMYLCTSSLAGGAGAFGPGTRLTVL.

Comments on this clonotype: Mismatch with germline at one junction end may stem from a read error. V is TRBV4-1 and J is TRBJ2-7; D possibly corresponds to TRBD2 (7 bases). This CDR3 is built from 14 residues. CDR1 and CDR2 from the germline V gene are MGHRA and YSYEKL. Written as DNA, the CDR3 is TGCGTCAGCAGCCAGGAGGGGGGGGCGCCAGAGCAGTACTTC. This sequence encodes CVSSQEGGAPEQYF.

In the case of this clonotype: At one boundary the junction diverges from the germline segment, which might be a read error. The J gene is TRBJ2-7, the V gene TRBV4-1; TRBD2 aligns across 8 bases. CDR1 and CDR2 from the germline V gene are MGHRA and YSYEKL. The CDR3 length is 14 residues. In DNA form, the CDR3 reads TGCGCCAGCAGACAAGATCTACTAGCGGATGATCAGTACTTC. Translated: CASRQDLLADDQYF.

The count of this clonotype is one. Since no conserved phenylalanine or tryptophan closes the CDR3, a read error is the likely cause. Because the CDR3's place on the DNA is in doubt, the DNA is left out and the CDR3 is given as listed by TCRdb. This chain joins TRBV14 and TRBJ1-1; the table assigns TRBD1, which was not confirmed against the DNA. Ends included, the CDR3 has 15 residues. Germline V gene data show CDR1 as SGHDN and CDR2 as FVKESK. The CDR3 loop is CASSLQGIPSIEALI.